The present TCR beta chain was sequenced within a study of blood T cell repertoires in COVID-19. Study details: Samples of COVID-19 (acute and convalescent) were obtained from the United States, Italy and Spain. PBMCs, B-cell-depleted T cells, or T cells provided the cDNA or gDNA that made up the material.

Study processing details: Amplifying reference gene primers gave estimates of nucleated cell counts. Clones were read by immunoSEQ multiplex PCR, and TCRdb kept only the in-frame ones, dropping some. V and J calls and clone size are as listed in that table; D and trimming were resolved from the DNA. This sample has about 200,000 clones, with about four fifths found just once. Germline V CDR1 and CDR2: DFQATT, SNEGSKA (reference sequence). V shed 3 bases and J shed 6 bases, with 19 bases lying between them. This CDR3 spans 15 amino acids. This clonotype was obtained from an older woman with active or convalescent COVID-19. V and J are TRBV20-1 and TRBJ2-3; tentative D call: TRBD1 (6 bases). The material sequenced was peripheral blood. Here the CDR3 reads CSASGLEVRGDTQYF. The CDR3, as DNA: TGCAGTGCTAGTGGGCTGGAGGTGAGGGGGGATACGCAGTATTTT.